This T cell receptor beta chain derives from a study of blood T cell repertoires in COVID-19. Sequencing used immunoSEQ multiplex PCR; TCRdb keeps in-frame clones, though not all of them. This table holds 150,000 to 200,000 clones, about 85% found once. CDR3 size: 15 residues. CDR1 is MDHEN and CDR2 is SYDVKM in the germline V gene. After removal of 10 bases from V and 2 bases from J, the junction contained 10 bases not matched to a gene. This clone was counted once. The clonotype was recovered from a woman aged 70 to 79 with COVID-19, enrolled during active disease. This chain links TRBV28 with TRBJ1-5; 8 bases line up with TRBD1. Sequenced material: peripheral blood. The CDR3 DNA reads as TGTGCCATCACCGAGGGACAGGTCCGCAATCAGCCCCAGCATTTT. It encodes CAITEGQVRNQPQHF.